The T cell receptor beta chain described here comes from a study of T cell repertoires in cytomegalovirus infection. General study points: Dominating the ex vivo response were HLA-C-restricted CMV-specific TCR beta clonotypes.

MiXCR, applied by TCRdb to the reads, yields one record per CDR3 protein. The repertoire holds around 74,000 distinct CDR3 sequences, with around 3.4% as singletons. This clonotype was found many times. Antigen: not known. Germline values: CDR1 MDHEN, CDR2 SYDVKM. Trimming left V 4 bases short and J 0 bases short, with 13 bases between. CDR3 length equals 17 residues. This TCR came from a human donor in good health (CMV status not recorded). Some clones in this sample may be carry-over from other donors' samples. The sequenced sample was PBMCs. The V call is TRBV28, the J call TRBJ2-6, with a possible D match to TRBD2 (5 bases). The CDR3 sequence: CASSSLNGLSGANVLTF. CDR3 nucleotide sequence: TGTGCCAGCAGTTCTCTTAACGGACTCTCTGGGGCCAACGTCCTGACTTTC.